Listed here are 26 T cell receptor beta chains from one sample, sequenced in a study of blood T cell repertoires in COVID-19. Profiled with immunoSEQ multiplex PCR; TCRdb holds only in-frame clones, not every one. The sample carries roughly 54,000 clones, just under 90% recorded once. Specimen: peripheral blood. The receptor source for this set is a woman aged 55-69 years with COVID-19, enrolled during active disease.

The chain combines TRBV30 with TRBJ1-6, with 7 bases identical to TRBD1. Per germline, CDR1 GTSNPN and CDR2 SVGIG (reference sequence). Trimming at V came to 3 bases and at J to 5 bases, leaving 4 bases not matched to a gene. The CDR3 extends over 14 amino acids. In DNA form, the CDR3 reads TGTGCCTGGAGCGCTGGACAGGATAATTCACCCCTCCACTTT. This codes for CAWSAGQDNSPLHF.

This clone was seen once. The chain combines TRBV11-1 with TRBJ2-5; 8 bases line up with TRBD1. Germline values: CDR1 SGHAT, CDR2 FQDESV (reference sequence). Losses at the gene ends were 8 bases for V and 3 bases for J; bases not matched to a gene: 14. This CDR3 is 16 amino acids long. The CDR3 nucleotides read TGTGCCAGCCGACAGGGGCCCCGGCTAGATAAAGAGACCCAGTACTTC. It yields the protein CASRQGPRLDKETQYF.

In nucleotides, the CDR3 is TGTGCCAGTAGTCCAAGGGACAGGGTTACGGGCAATGAGCAGTTCTTC. This sequence encodes CASSPRDRVTGNEQFF. The chain combines TRBV19 with TRBJ2-1; 9 nucleotides align to TRBD1. The J segment lost 6 bases and the V segment lost 5 bases, leaving 11 bases of the junction unmatched. This CDR3 region has 16 residues. In germline, CDR1 is LNHDA, CDR2 SQIVND (reference sequence).

In regard to this clone: At one boundary the junction diverges from the germline segment, which might be a read error. The chain couples TRBV30 to TRBJ2-2; 8 positions agree with TRBD2. Germline CDR1 and CDR2: GTSNPN and SVGIG (reference sequence). The CDR3 runs to 15 residues. Written as DNA, the CDR3 is TGTGCCTGGACTCGGGGGGGTCTGAACTCCGGGGAGCTGTTTTTT. This translates into CAWTRGGLNSGELFF. Supplemented by reference TRBV30 and TRBJ2-2, the full variable domain reads SQTIHQWPATLVQPVGSPLSLECTVEGTSNPNLYWYRQAAGRGLQLLFYSVGIGQISSEVPQNLSASRPQDRQFILSSKKLLLSDSGFYLCAWTRGGLNSGELFFGEGSRLTVL.

The chain recombines TRBV2 with TRBJ1-2; 7 bases map to TRBD1. The V segment lost 1 base and the J segment 4 bases; nucleotides outside the gene matches: 12. Germline assignment: CDR1 SNHLY and CDR2 FYNNEI. The CDR3 has 17 amino acids. DNA for the CDR3: TGTGCCAGCAGTGAAGGTCCCGTTAGACAGGGAGTCTATGGCTACACCTTC. Protein product: CASSEGPVRQGVYGYTF.

The genes are TRBV6-5 and TRBJ2-5, with 9 bases fitting TRBD2. In germline, CDR1 is MNHEY, CDR2 SVGAGI. V lost 8 bases, J lost 2 bases, and 9 bases stayed unmatched. The CDR3 sequence is 15 residues long. The CDR3 region is CASGGVAGGQETQYF. The CDR3 nucleotides read TGTGCCAGCGGAGGGGTGGCGGGAGGGCAAGAGACCCAGTACTTC.

This clone is medium-sized by share. The chain combines TRBV6-1 with TRBJ2-3; maybe TRBD1 (5 bases). V was trimmed by 8 bases and J by 1 base, leaving 19 bases between them. The CDR3 has 16 amino acids. The germline gives CDR1 MNHNS, CDR2 SASEGT. The CDR3 region is CASGVGPSSGTDTQYF. CDR3 in DNA: TGTGCCAGCGGTGTGGGGCCCTCCTCGGGCACAGATACGCAGTATTTT.

This chain connects TRBV6-5 to TRBJ2-7; 11 nucleotides match TRBD1. With 5 bases clipped from V and 2 bases from J, the junction kept 2 bases outside the gene matches. This CDR3 is 14 amino acids long. CDR1 and CDR2 from the germline V gene are MNHEY and SVGAGI. The CDR3 reads CASSRGQGAYEQYF. The CDR3 region has the DNA TGTGCCAGCAGTAGGGGACAGGGGGCCTACGAGCAGTACTTC.

The chain recombines TRBV6-5 with TRBJ1-6; 7 bases map to TRBD1. Germline V gives CDR1 MNHEY, CDR2 SVGAGI. J was trimmed by 9 bases and V by 6 bases; bases with no gene match: 8. This CDR3 has 14 residues. The CDR3 loop is CASRGTDFSSPLHF. DNA for the CDR3: TGTGCCAGCAGAGGGACAGATTTCTCTTCACCCCTCCACTTT.

This clone was observed a single time. V and J are TRBV30 and TRBJ2-1, with a possible D match to TRBD1 (5 bases). V was trimmed by 4 bases and J by 9 bases, leaving 13 bases between them. The CDR3 runs to 12 residues. Germline CDR1 is GTSNPN and CDR2 is SVGIG (reference sequence). This chain's CDR3 is CAWKASGFEQFF. CDR3 in DNA: TGTGCCTGGAAGGCCTCAGGGTTTGAGCAGTTCTTC.

The chain is built from TRBV7-2 and TRBJ1-5, with D perhaps matching TRBD1 (5 bases). CDR3 length equals 15 residues. The germline V gene has CDR1 SGHTA and CDR2 FQGNSA. V lost 1 base to trimming and J lost 7 bases, with 14 bases between them. The CDR3 reads CASSLVPGLGQPQHF. The CDR3 DNA follows: TGTGCCAGCAGCTTAGTCCCAGGGCTGGGCCAGCCCCAGCATTTT. Full variable domain (rest looked up from reference TRBV7-2 and TRBJ1-5): GAGVSQSPSNKVTEKGKDVELRCDPISGHTALYWYRQSLGQGLEFLIYFQGNSAPDKSGLPSDRFSAERTGGSVSTLTIQRTQQEDSAVYLCASSLVPGLGQPQHFGDGTRLSIL.

The chain links TRBV5-1 to TRBJ1-2; 10 bases are shared with TRBD1. CDR1 is SGHRS, CDR2 YFSETQ, per germline. This CDR3 has 18 residues. Germline trimming cut 3 bases from V and 3 bases from J; bases unmatched to any gene: 14. CDR3: CASSYFDRGRFYDYGYTF. The CDR3 coding sequence is TGCGCCAGCAGCTACTTCGACAGGGGGCGCTTCTATGACTATGGCTACACCTTC.

The CDR3 loop reads CASSLLQGYSPLHF. The CDR3 DNA follows: TGTGCCAGCAGCTTGTTACAGGGTTATTCACCCCTCCACTTT. The rearrangement links TRBV5-8 to TRBJ1-6; possibly TRBD1 for D (6 bases). There are 14 residues in the CDR3. V was clipped by 1 base and J by 8 bases, with 10 bases between them. Germline values: CDR1 SGHTS, CDR2 YDEGEE.

This clone was counted only a few times. This sequence joins TRBV6-5 and TRBJ2-7; 7 bases line up with TRBD1. The CDR3 contains 13 residues. Trimming cost V 2 bases and J 4 bases; bases outside gene matches: 2. Germline-derived CDR1 and CDR2 are MNHEY and SVGAGI. CDR3 region: CASSYDRVYEQYF. In DNA, the CDR3 is TGTGCCAGCAGTTACGACAGGGTTTACGAGCAGTACTTC.

The J gene is TRBJ2-3, the V gene TRBV24-1, with TRBD1 matching over 9 bases. J was trimmed by 6 bases and V by 6 bases; bases with no gene match: 6. The CDR3 has 14 residues. Germline CDR1 and CDR2: KGHDR and SFDVKD. This chain's CDR3 is CATSPGQGSDTQYF. CDR3 DNA sequence: TGTGCCACCAGTCCGGGACAGGGATCTGATACGCAGTATTTT.

The chain has TRBV19 and TRBJ1-1; 9 nucleotides agree with TRBD1. Trimming cost V 7 bases and J 6 bases; bases outside gene matches: 12. Looked up from germline, CDR1 is LNHDA and CDR2 is SQIVND (reference sequence). The length of the CDR3 is 15 residues. The CDR3 loop is CASTPFGQGSAEAFF. The CDR3 nucleotides read TGTGCCAGTACCCCTTTTGGACAGGGGAGCGCTGAAGCTTTCTTT.

The chain links TRBV10-3 to TRBJ1-2; TRBD1 agrees at 7 bases. With 3 bases clipped from V and 7 bases from J, the junction kept 11 bases outside the gene matches. Germline CDR1 ENHRY, CDR2 SYGVKD. The CDR3 is made up of 15 amino acids. The CDR3 spells CAISEETGRKGGYTF. In nucleotides, the CDR3 is TGTGCCATCAGTGAAGAGACAGGGAGGAAAGGTGGCTACACCTTC.

The chain is built from TRBV20-1 and TRBJ1-5, with unresolved D. CDR1 and CDR2 from the germline V gene are DFQATT and SNEGSKA (reference sequence). Between the trimmed V and J ends, which lost 5 bases and 11 bases, there was a span of 10 bases. The CDR3 covers 10 residues. As DNA, the CDR3 is TGCAGTGCTCGAGGTTACACCCAGCATTTT. Its protein is CSARGYTQHF.

The CDR3 is CASSEISPTETQYF. The CDR3 nucleotides are TGTGCCAGCAGCGAAATCTCGCCTACAGAGACCCAGTACTTC. V is TRBV4-2 and J is TRBJ2-5, with D hard to call. Germline-derived CDR1 and CDR2 are LGHNA and YNFKEQ. The V and J ends lost 5 bases and 4 bases respectively, with 14 bases between them. The CDR3 contains 14 residues.

The chain recombines TRBV28 with TRBJ1-4; D is unresolved. The CDR3 is made up of 14 amino acids. The V end lost 5 bases, the J end lost 6 bases, and 13 bases lay between the germline ends. Germline V gene data show CDR1 as MDHEN and CDR2 as SYDVKM. The CDR3 DNA reads as TGTGCCAGCAGTCATCCCGACTTGGATGAAAAACTGTTTTTT. This gives the protein CASSHPDLDEKLFF.

This clone has more than one count but fewer than ten. The V and J genes are TRBV7-9 and TRBJ1-1; weak D call: TRBD1 (6 bases). V dropped 3 bases and J dropped 3 bases, with 8 bases sitting between them. The CDR3 is made up of 13 amino acids. Germline loops: CDR1 SEHNR, CDR2 FQNEAQ (reference sequence). CDR3 nucleotide sequence: TGTGCCAGCAGCTTTGGGACACACACTGAAGCTTTCTTT. Protein sequence: CASSFGTHTEAFF.

The chain combines TRBV5-1 with TRBJ1-2, with D possibly being TRBD1 (6 bases). The CDR3 sequence is 13 residues long. Germline-derived CDR1 and CDR2 are SGHRS and YFSETQ. Trimming pared 4 bases from V and 8 bases from J, leaving 15 bases between. CDR3 nucleotide sequence: TGCGCCAGCAGCACACAGGGAGAAAGCGGCTACACCTTC. Translated, it gives CASSTQGESGYTF.

The chain couples TRBV2 to TRBJ2-6; 8 bases agree with TRBD2. From germline, CDR1 is SNHLY and CDR2 FYNNEI. The CDR3 runs 16 residues. The V gene end was trimmed by 5 bases and the J gene end by 2 bases; junction bases not matched to a gene: 5. The CDR3 loop reads CASSLAGRAGANVLTF. CDR3 DNA sequence: TGTGCCAGCAGTCTAGCGGGTAGGGCTGGGGCCAACGTCCTGACTTTC.

The chain links TRBV29-1 to TRBJ1-2; D is ambiguous. V was cut by 3 bases and J by 8 bases, with 22 bases left in between. This CDR3 has 15 amino acids. Germline V CDR1 and CDR2: SQVTM, ANQGSEA. The CDR3 here is CSVEEVSGPRRGYTF. The CDR3 region has the DNA TGCAGCGTTGAGGAGGTTTCAGGCCCAAGGAGAGGCTACACCTTC.

This chain joins TRBV7-3 and TRBJ1-6; TRBD1 aligns across 7 bases. The CDR3 has 15 amino acids. J lost 7 bases, V lost 5 bases, and 8 bases had no gene match. Germline CDR1 reads SGHTA; CDR2 reads FQGTGA. This CDR3 is CASSLQGLGNSPLHF. The CDR3 DNA is TGTGCCAGCAGCCTACAGGGGTTGGGAAATTCACCCCTCCACTTT.

The chain uses TRBV19 and TRBJ1-5; D call uncertain. V was trimmed by 3 bases and J by 7 bases, leaving 13 bases between them. The germline gives CDR1 LNHDA, CDR2 SQIVND (reference sequence). CDR3 length equals 14 residues. For the CDR3, the DNA is TGTGCCAGTAGTATGAGTGTGAATGAACAGCCCCAGCATTTT. Translating gives CASSMSVNEQPQHF.